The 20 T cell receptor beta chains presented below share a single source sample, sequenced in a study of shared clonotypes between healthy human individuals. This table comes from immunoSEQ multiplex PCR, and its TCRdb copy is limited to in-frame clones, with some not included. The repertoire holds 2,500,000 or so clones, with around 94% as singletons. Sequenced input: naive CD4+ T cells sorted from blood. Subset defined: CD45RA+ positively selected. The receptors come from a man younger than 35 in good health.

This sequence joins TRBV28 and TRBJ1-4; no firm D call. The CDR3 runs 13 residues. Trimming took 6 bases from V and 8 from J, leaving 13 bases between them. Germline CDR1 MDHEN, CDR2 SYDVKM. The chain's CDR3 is CASRGVAIEKLFF. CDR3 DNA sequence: TGTGCCAGCAGGGGAGTCGCGATAGAAAAACTGTTTTTT.

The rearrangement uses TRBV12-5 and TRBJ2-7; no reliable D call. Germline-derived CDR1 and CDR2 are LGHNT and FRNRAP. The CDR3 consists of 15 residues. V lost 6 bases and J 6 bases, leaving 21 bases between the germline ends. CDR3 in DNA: TGTGCTAGTGGCCCTAAAACGGGCCTGGTGGGCGAGCAGTACTTC. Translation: CASGPKTGLVGEQYF.

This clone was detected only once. DNA for the CDR3: TGTGCCAGAAGATGTACAGGGCGCCCGTATGAAAAACTGTTTTTT. Protein sequence: CARRCTGRPYEKLFF. The chain uses TRBV5-3 and TRBJ1-4, with a tentative D call TRBD1 (6 bases). TRBV5-3 is recorded as an ORF, its role being uncertain. This CDR3 has 15 amino acids. V was pared by 5 bases and J by 6 bases, with 17 bases between.

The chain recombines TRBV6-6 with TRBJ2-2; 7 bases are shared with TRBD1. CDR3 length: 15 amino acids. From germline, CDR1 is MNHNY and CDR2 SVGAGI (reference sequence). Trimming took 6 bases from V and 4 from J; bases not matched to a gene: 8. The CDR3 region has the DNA TGTGCCAGCAGCCTACTGGGACAGCTCACCGGGGAGCTGTTTTTT. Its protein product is CASSLLGQLTGELFF.

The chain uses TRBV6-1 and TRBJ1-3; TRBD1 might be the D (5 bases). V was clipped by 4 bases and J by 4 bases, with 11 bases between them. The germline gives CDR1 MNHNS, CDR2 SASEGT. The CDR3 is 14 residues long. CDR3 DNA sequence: TGTGCCAGCAGTGGCCCAGGGTTCGGAAACACCATATATTTT. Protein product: CASSGPGFGNTIYF.

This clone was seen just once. CDR3 sequence (DNA): TGTGCCAGCAGCTTAGTCGTAGTCAGAGAAAGTGGAAACACCATATATTTT. It codes for CASSLVVVRESGNTIYF. The V and J genes are TRBV7-2 and TRBJ1-3; D is unclear. The CDR3 spans 17 residues. Germline V gene lookup returns CDR1 SGHTA and CDR2 FQGNSA. V was clipped by 1 base and J by 3 bases, with 16 bases between them.

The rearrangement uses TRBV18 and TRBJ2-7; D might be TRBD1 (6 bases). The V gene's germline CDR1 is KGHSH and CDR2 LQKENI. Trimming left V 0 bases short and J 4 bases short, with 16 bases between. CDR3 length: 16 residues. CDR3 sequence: CASSPPFGQGSYEQYF. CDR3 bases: TGTGCCAGCTCACCACCGTTCGGCCAGGGGTCATACGAGCAGTACTTC.

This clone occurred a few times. The CDR3 protein is CASSAAGVNQPQHF. CDR3 sequence (DNA): TGCGCCAGCAGTGCGGCAGGGGTAAATCAGCCCCAGCATTTT. This chain links TRBV10-1 with TRBJ1-5; tentative D call: TRBD1 (6 bases). CDR1 and CDR2 from the germline V gene are WNHNN and SYGVQD (reference sequence). The CDR3 has 14 amino acids. Trimming took off 4 bases at V and 4 bases at J, with 11 bases between the two ends.

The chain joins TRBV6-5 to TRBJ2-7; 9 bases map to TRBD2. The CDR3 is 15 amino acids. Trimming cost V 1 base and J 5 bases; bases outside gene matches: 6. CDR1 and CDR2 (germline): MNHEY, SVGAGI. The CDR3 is CASSYWGGGAHEQYF. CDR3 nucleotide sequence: TGTGCCAGCAGTTACTGGGGCGGGGGGGCCCACGAGCAGTACTTC.

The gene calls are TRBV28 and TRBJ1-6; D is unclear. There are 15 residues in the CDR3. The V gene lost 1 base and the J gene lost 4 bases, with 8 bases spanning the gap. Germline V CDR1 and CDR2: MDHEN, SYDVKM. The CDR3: CASSLSALYNSPLHF. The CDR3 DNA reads TGTGCCAGCAGTTTATCTGCTCTATATAATTCACCCCTCCACTTT.

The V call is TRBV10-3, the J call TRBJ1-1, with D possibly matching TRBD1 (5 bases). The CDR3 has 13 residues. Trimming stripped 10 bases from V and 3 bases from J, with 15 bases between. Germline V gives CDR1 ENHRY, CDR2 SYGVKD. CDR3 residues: CATVGLGDTEAFF. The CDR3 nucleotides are TGTGCCACGGTGGGACTTGGGGACACTGAAGCTTTCTTT.

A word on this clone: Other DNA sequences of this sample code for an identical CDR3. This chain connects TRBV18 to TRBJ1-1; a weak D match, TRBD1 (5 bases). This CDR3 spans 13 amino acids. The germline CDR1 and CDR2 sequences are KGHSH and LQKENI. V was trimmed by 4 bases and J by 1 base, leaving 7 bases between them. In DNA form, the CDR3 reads TGTGCCAGCTCACGCGACAGGAACACTGAAGCTTTCTTT. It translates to CASSRDRNTEAFF.

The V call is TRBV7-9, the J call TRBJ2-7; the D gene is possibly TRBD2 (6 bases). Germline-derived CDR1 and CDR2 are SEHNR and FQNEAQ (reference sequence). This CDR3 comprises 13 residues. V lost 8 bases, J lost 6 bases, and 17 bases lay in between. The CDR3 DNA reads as TGTGCCAGCCGAGATAACGCGGGGAGCGAGCAGTACTTC. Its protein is CASRDNAGSEQYF.

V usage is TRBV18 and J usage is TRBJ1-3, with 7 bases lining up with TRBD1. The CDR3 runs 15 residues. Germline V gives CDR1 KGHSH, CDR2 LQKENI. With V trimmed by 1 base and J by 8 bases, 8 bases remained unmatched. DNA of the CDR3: TGTGCCAGCTCACCACAGAGGACAGGAGTGGACACCATATATTTT. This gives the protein CASSPQRTGVDTIYF.

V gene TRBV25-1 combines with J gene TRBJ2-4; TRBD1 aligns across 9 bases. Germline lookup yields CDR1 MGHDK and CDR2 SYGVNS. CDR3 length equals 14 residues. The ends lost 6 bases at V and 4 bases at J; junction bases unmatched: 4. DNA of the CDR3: TGTGCCAGCAGCTTGGGGACAGGGAAAAACATTCAGTACTTC. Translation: CASSLGTGKNIQYF.

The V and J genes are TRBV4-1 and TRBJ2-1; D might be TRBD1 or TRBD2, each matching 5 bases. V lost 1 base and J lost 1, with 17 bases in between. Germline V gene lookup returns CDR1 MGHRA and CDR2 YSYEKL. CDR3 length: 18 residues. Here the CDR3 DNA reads TGCGCCAGCAGCCAAGTAATTACAGGACTTGTTTCCTACAATGAGCAGTTCTTC. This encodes CASSQVITGLVSYNEQFF.

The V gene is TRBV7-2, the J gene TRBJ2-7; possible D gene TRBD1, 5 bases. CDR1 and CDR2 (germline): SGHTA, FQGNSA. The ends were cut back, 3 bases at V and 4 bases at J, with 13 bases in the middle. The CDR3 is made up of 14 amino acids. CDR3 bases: TGTGCCAGCAGCTTCCGGACAAGGGGTTACGAGCAGTACTTC. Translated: CASSFRTRGYEQYF.

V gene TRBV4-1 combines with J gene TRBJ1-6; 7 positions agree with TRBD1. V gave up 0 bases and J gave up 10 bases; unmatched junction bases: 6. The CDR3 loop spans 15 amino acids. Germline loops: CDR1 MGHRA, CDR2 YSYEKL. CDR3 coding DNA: TGCGCCAGCAGCCAAGATCGGGACAGTTCATCACCCCTCCACTTT. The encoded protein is CASSQDRDSSSPLHF.

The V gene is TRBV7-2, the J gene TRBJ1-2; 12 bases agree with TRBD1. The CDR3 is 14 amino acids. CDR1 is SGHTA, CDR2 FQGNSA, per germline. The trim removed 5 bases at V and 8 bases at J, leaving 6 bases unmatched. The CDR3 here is CASSPGTGGRGYTF. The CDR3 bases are TGTGCCAGCAGCCCAGGGACAGGGGGCAGGGGCTACACCTTC.

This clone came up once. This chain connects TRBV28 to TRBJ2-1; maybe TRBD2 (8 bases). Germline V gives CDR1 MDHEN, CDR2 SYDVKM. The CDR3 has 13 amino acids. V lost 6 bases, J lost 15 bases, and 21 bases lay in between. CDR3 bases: TGTGCCAGCAGGCGGGGGGAGCGGGGACAGTGGTTCTTC. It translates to CASRRGERGQWFF.